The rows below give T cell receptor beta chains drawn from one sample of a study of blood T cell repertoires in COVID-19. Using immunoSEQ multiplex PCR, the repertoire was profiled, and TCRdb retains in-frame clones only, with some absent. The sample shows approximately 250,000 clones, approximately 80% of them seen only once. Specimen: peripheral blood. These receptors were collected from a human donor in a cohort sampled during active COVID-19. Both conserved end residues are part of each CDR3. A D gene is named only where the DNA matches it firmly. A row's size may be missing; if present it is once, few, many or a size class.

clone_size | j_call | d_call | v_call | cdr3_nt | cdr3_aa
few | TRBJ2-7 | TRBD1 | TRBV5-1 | TGCGCCAGCAGCCCGGGACAGTCCTACGAGCAGTACTTC | CASSPGQSYEQYF
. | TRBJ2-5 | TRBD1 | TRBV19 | TGTGCCAGTAGTATTTCGGACAGGATGAAAGAGACCCAGTACTTC | CASSISDRMKETQYF
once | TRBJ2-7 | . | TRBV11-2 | TGTGCCAGCAGCTTAGGGGCAGACAGTACCTACGAGCAGTACTTC | CASSLGADSTYEQYF
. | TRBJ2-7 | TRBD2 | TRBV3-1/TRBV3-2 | TGTGCCAGCAGCCAAGGGTTCGTCGGGGGGGCGTCCCACTTC | CASSQGFVGGASHF
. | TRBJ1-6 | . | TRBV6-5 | TGTGCCAGCCACTTTGGGGGCAACAGGAATTCACCCCTCCACTTT | CASHFGGNRNSPLHF
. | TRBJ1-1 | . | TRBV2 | TGTGCCACTTCATTCGGCGGGGGGAACACTGAAGCTTTCTTT | CATSFGGGNTEAFF
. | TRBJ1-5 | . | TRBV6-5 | TGTGCCAGCAGTACCTATTTGCCCCAGCATTTT | CASSTYLPQHF
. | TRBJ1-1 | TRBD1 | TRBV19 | TGTGCCAGTACCTCATATCCGACAGGGCACACTGAAGCTTTCTTT | CASTSYPTGHTEAFF
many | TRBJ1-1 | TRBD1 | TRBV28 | TGTGCCAGCAGTCTGGGACAGGCGAACACTGAAGCTTTCTTT | CASSLGQANTEAFF
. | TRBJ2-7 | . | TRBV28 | TGTGCCAGCAGTAGAAGAGGAGAGCAGTACTTC | CASSRRGEQYF
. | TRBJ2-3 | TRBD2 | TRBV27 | TGTGCCAGCACCACGCTAGCGGGTTCTCCCCGGGGTGGGCAGTATTTT | CASTTLAGSPRGGQYF
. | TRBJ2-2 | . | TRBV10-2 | TGCGCCAGCACCGACAGGAACACCGGGGAGCTGTTTTTT | CASTDRNTGELFF
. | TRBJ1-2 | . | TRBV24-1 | TGTGCCACCAGTGATCAATACGAGGACTATGGCTACACCTTC | CATSDQYEDYGYTF
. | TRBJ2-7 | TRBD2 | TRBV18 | TGTGCCAGCTCACCGAAACAGGTGACTAGCGGGAGTATCTACTACGAGCAGTACTTC | CASSPKQVTSGSIYYEQYF
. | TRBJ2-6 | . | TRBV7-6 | TGTGCCAGCAGCTCAGGGGCGCCTGGGGCCAACGTCCTGACTTTC | CASSSGAPGANVLTF
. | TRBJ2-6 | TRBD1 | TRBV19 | TGTGCCAGTAGGGCGCCCGGGACAGTGCGATCTGGGGCCAACGTCCTGACTTTC | CASRAPGTVRSGANVLTF
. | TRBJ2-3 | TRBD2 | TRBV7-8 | TGTGCCAGCAGCCCCCCTTGGGACGGCGCGGGAGGGGGCACAGATACGCAGTATTTT | CASSPPWDGAGGGTDTQYF
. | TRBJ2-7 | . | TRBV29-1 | TGCAGCGTCACCCCGACTAGTTCCTACGAGCAGTACTTC | CSVTPTSSYEQYF
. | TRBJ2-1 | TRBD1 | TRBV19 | TGTGCCAGTAGTATCTCCGCGGGACAGGTTCTAGAGGGGCAGTTCTTC | CASSISAGQVLEGQFF
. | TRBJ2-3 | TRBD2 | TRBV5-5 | TGTGCCAGCAGCTTCGACGGGAGGGCCACAGATACGCAGTATTTT | CASSFDGRATDTQYF
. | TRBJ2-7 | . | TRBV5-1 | TGCGCCAGCAGCTTGGATTCGGGGTTTTTGGTCTACGAGCAGTACTTC | CASSLDSGFLVYEQYF
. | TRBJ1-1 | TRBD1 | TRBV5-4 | TGTGCCAGCAGCCGTCCCGGGACAGGATCGAACACTGAAGCTTTCTTT | CASSRPGTGSNTEAFF
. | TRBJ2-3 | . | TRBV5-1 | TGCGCCAGCAGTCCGGGAACGGGGAGAGATACGCAGTATTTT | CASSPGTGRDTQYF
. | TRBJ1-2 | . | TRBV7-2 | TGTGCCAGCAGCTTAGGAGGGATCCCTGGCTACACCTTC | CASSLGGIPGYTF
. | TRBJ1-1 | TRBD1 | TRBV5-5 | TGTGCCAGCAGCTCATCGACAGGGGGTGGAACTGAAGCTTTCTTT | CASSSSTGGGTEAFF
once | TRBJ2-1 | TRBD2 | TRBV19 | TGTGCCAGTAATCCTAGCGGGAGGGTTTCAAATGAGCAGTTCTTC | CASNPSGRVSNEQFF
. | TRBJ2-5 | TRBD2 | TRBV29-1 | TGCAGCGGTCGGGGCGGGAGAGTTCAAGAGACCCAGTACTTC | CSGRGGRVQETQYF
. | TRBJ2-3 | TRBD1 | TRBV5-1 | TGCGCCAGCAGCAAGAGACAGGGAGCAGGGGCAGATACGCAGTATTTT | CASSKRQGAGADTQYF
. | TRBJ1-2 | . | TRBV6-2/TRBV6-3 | TGTGCCAGCAGTTGGATGGTTGGGCTGGGCTACACCTTC | CASSWMVGLGYTF
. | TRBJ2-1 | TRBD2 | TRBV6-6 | TGTGCCAGCAGCTCAGTCCTAGCGGGAGAACGCCCTCTTTATATCAATGAGCAGTTCTTC | CASSSVLAGERPLYINEQFF
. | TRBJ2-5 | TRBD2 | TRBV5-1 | TGCGCCAGCAGCTCTACGGGACTAGCGGGAGGGGCTGCGGGAGAGACCCAGTACTTC | CASSSTGLAGGAAGETQYF
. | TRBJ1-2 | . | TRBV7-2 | TGTGCCAGCAGCTTAGCGGGGGCAGGAAGCTATGGCTACACCTTC | CASSLAGAGSYGYTF
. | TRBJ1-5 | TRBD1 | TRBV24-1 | TGTGCCACCAGTGACCCGGACAGGGGTAATAATCAGCCCCAGCATTTT | CATSDPDRGNNQPQHF
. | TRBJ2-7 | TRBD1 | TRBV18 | TGTGCCAGCTCACAGGGGACAGGGGGCTCCTACGAGCAGTACTTC | CASSQGTGGSYEQYF
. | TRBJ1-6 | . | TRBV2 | TGTGCCAGACAACGAGGTTATAATTCACCCCTCCACTTT | CARQRGYNSPLHF
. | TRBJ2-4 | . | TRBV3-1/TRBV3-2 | TGTGCCAGCAGCATGTTCCGTCCCATTAGAAAAAACATTCAGTACTTC | CASSMFRPIRKNIQYF
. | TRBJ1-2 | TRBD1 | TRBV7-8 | TGTGCCAGCCGGGAGGGACAGATCTATGGAGACTACACCTTC | CASREGQIYGDYTF
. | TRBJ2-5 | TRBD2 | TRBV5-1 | TGCGCCAGCAGCACCGGGACTAGCGTTTCGGAGACCCAGTACTTC | CASSTGTSVSETQYF
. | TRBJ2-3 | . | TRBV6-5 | TGTGCCAGCAGTATAGCGCCTACGAGCACAGATACGCAGTATTTT | CASSIAPTSTDTQYF
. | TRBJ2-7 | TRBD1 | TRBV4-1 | TGCGCCAGCAGCCAAGGACAGGGGCCCGCCTACGAGCAGTACTTC | CASSQGQGPAYEQYF
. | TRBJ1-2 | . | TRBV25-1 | TGTGCCAGCAGCCAACAGGGAGCGTTTTACTACACCTTC | CASSQQGAFYYTF
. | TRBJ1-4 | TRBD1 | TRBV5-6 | TGTGCCAGCAGCCCGACCGGGACAGGGAATGAAAAACTGTTTTTT | CASSPTGTGNEKLFF
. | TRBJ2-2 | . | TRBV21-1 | TGTGCCAGATTATCCTCCGGGGAGCTGTTTTTT | CARLSSGELFF
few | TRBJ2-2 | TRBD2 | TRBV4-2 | TGTGCCAGCAGCCGCATGAAAGGGAGGGACTTGAACACCGGGGAGCTGTTTTTT | CASSRMKGRDLNTGELFF
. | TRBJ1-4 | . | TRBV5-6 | TGTGCCAGCAGCTTGGCAAGGGGTGGAAAACTGTTTTTT | CASSLARGGKLFF
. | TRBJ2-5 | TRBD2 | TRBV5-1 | TGCGCCAGCACCAAAAGCGGGGGAGAGACCCAGTACTTC | CASTKSGGETQYF
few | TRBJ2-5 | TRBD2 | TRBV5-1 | TGCGCCAGCAGCTCCGGACTAGCGGGAGGGAAGTACCAAGAGACCCAGTACTTC | CASSSGLAGGKYQETQYF
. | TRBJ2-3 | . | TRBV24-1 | TGTGCCACCAGTGATTCGGGACTCCTTAGCACAGATACGCAGTATTTT | CATSDSGLLSTDTQYF